Each of the 10 T cell receptor beta chains below was sequenced from the same sample in a study of T cells in Graves' hyperthyroidism and ophthalmopathy. It was RNA transcripts that yielded the amplified TCR beta CDR3 regions. RT-PCR in the first round (using the HTBI primer set) targeted the TCR CDR3. MiXCR, applied by TCRdb to the multiplex PCR reads, yields one record per CDR3 protein. The sample records 410,000 or so distinct CDR3 sequences, roughly 14% being singletons. Sequencing was carried out using blood. The receptors originated from a man aged 18-30 years with Graves' ophthalmopathy.

This clonotype has a count of ten or more. V is TRBV29-1 and J is TRBJ1-2; TRBD1 agrees at 9 bases. Germline V gene sequence: CDR1 SQVTM, CDR2 ANQGSEA. This CDR3 has 12 amino acids. J lost 7 bases, V lost 6 bases, and 6 bases had no gene match. DNA for the CDR3: TGCAGCGTAGATACAGGGGGCCGTGGCTACACCTTC. Its protein is CSVDTGGRGYTF.

This clonotype was observed a few times. V usage is TRBV9 and J usage is TRBJ2-2, with 8 bases lining up with TRBD2. J gave up 7 bases and V 5 bases, and 16 bases lay outside the gene matches. The CDR3 runs 17 residues. In germline, CDR1 is SGDLS, CDR2 YYNGEE. CDR3: CASRDSGTRGSGGELFF. In DNA form, the CDR3 reads TGTGCCAGCAGGGATTCCGGGACTAGGGGTTCGGGCGGGGAGCTGTTTTTT. Full variable domain (remainder filled in from reference TRBV9 and TRBJ2-2): DSGVTQTPKHLITATGQRVTLRCSPRSGDLSVYWYQQSLDQGLQFLIQYYNGEERAKGNILERFSAQQFPDLHSELNLSSLELGDSALYFCASRDSGTRGSGGELFFGEGSRLTVL.

This clonotype came up many times. This chain uses TRBV24-1 with TRBJ2-7, with D possibly matching TRBD1 (6 bases). The CDR3 has 14 amino acids. Between the trimmed V and J ends, which lost 3 bases and 0 bases, there was a span of 8 bases. Germline V gives CDR1 KGHDR, CDR2 SFDVKD. DNA of the CDR3: TGTGCCACCAGTGATGACAGGAGCTCCTACGAGCAGTACTTC. It yields the protein CATSDDRSSYEQYF.

The chain is built from TRBV4-1 and TRBJ2-7, with 9 bases fitting TRBD1. Germline trimming cut 4 bases from V and 3 bases from J; bases unmatched to any gene: 10. The CDR3 extends over 16 amino acids. The germline CDR1 and CDR2 sequences are MGHRA and YSYEKL. The CDR3 DNA reads as TGCGCCAGCAGCCCCCCAGGGACAGGGAACGGCTACGAGCAGTACTTC. Its protein product is CASSPPGTGNGYEQYF.

This clonotype was observed at least ten times. This sequence joins TRBV7-9 and TRBJ2-1; the D gene is possibly TRBD2 (6 bases). Trimming shortened V by 1 base and J by 2 bases, and 12 bases separated the two germline ends. The CDR3 has 16 residues. From germline, CDR1 is SEHNR and CDR2 FQNEAQ (reference sequence). CDR3 loop: CASSLEEGEAYNEQFF. The CDR3 nucleotides read TGTGCCAGCAGCTTAGAGGAAGGGGAGGCCTACAATGAGCAGTTCTTC.

This clonotype was seen at least ten times. The chain recombines TRBV18 with TRBJ1-2; D is possibly TRBD1 (5 bases). This CDR3 is 14 amino acids long. Germline V gives CDR1 KGHSH, CDR2 LQKENI. The V end lost 3 bases, the J end lost 4 bases, and 12 bases lay between the germline ends. CDR3 sequence (DNA): TGTGCCAGCTCACCGGCAGGGAGCCCCTATGGCTACACCTTC. This gives the protein CASSPAGSPYGYTF.

This clonotype was recorded at least ten times. The gene calls are TRBV7-6 and TRBJ2-7; D gene ambiguous. Trimming removed 1 base at V and 0 bases at J, with 10 bases between. The V gene's germline CDR1 is SGHVS and CDR2 FNYEAQ. This CDR3 is built from 15 residues. The CDR3 sequence: CASSLEASSSYEQYF. DNA of the CDR3: TGTGCCAGCAGCTTAGAGGCCAGCAGCTCCTACGAGCAGTACTTC.

This clonotype was detected many times. The chain uses TRBV15 and TRBJ1-3, with D unclear. CDR1 and CDR2 (germline): LNHNV, YYDKDF (reference sequence). This CDR3 is 15 amino acids long. V lost 1 base to trimming and J lost 3 bases, with 10 bases between them. The CDR3 coding sequence is TGTGCCACCAGCAGAGGAGTCGGTAATGGAAACACCATATATTTT. Protein sequence: CATSRGVGNGNTIYF.

A few counts support this clonotype. The chain couples TRBV20-1 to TRBJ2-3; TRBD1 aligns across 9 bases. Germline loops: CDR1 DFQATT, CDR2 SNEGSKA (reference sequence). This CDR3 is built from 16 residues. Trimming removed 0 bases from V and 5 bases from J; junction bases left unmatched: 9. The CDR3 here is CSARDQNRGLIDTQYF. DNA of the CDR3: TGCAGTGCTAGAGATCAGAACAGGGGGCTTATAGATACGCAGTATTTT.

The CDR3 bases are TGCGCCAGCAATGCGGGGGGCGGGGGAGATACGCAGTATTTT. Amino acids: CASNAGGGGDTQYF. J is TRBJ2-3 and V is TRBV5-1, with 8 bases lining up with TRBD2. The germline CDR1 and CDR2 sequences are SGHRS and YFSETQ. The CDR3 is 14 residues long. V was clipped by 6 bases and J by 5 bases; unmatched bases: 8.